This T cell receptor beta chain derives from a study of blood T cell repertoires in COVID-19. At the level of the study: Researchers got acute and convalescent COVID-19 samples from the United States, Italy and Spain.

This clone was detected a few times. Source study methods: Estimates of nucleated cell counts were drawn from the amplification of reference gene primers. Data came from immunoSEQ multiplex PCR; TCRdb stores just in-frame clones and leaves some out. V, J and clone size derive from that table, while D and trimming were established from the DNA sequence. The sample carries 300,000 to 400,000 clones, more than 70% recorded once. CDR3 length: 14 amino acids. Per germline, CDR1 SEHNR and CDR2 FQNEAQ (reference sequence). V was cut by 5 bases and J by 3 bases, with 13 bases left in between. The sequenced sample consisted of peripheral blood. The sequence was collected from an older woman with COVID-19, enrolled during active disease. This chain links TRBV7-9 with TRBJ1-1, with D possibly TRBD1 on 6 matching bases. CDR3: CASSAQGWDTEAFF. The CDR3 DNA reads as TGTGCCAGCAGCGCACAGGGTTGGGACACTGAAGCTTTCTTT. The full variable domain, completed using reference TRBV7-9 and TRBJ1-1, is DTGVSQNPRHKITKRGQNVTFRCDPISEHNRLYWYRQTLGQGPEFLTYFQNEAQLEKSRLLSDRFSAERPKGSFSTLEIQRTEQGDSAMYLCASSAQGWDTEAFFGQGTRLTVV.